Sequencing of this T cell receptor beta chain was carried out in a study of blood T cell repertoires in COVID-19. The CDR3 runs to 17 residues. Germline lookup yields CDR1 MDHEN and CDR2 SYDVKM. V lost 7 bases and J lost 4; bases outside the gene matches: 16. Clones were read by immunoSEQ multiplex PCR, and TCRdb kept only the in-frame ones, dropping some. The sample holds more than 200,000 clones, about 90% seen once. The gene calls are TRBV28 and TRBJ2-1; 7 bases match TRBD1. Sequencing input: peripheral blood. The TCR comes from a man in his thirties or forties with COVID-19, enrolled during active disease. CDR3 coding DNA: TGTGCCAGCACCCAAGGGGGCGCAGGGGCTCAATACAATGAGCAGTTCTTC. Translation gives CASTQGGAGAQYNEQFF.